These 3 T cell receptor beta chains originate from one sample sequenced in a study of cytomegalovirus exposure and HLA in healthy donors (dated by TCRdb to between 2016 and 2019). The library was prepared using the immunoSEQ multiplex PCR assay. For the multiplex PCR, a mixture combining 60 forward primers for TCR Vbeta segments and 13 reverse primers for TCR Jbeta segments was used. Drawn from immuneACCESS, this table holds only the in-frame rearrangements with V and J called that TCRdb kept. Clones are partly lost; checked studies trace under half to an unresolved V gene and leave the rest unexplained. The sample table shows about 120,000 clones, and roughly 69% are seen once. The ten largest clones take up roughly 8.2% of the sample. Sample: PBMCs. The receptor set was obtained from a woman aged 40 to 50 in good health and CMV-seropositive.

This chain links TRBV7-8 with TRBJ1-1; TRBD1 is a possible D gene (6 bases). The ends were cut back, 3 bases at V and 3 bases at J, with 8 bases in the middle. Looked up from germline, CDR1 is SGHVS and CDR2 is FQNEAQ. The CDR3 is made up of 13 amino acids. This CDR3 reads CASSLQGYTEAFF. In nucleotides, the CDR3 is TGTGCCAGCAGCTTGCAGGGGTACACTGAAGCTTTCTTT.

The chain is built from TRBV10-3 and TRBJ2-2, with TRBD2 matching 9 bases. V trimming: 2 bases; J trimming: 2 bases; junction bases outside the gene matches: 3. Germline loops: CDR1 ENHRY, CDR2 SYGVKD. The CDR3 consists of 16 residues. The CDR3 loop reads CAISEQAGGNTGELFF. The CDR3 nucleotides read TGTGCCATCAGTGAGCAAGCGGGGGGAAACACCGGGGAGCTGTTTTTT.

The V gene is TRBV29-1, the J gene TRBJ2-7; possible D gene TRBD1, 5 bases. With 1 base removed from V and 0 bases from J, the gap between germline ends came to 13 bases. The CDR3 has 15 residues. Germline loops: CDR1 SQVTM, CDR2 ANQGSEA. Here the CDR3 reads CSVEGGAGTSYEQYF. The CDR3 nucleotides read TGCAGCGTTGAAGGGGGCGCTGGAACCTCCTACGAGCAGTACTTC.